The 13 T cell receptor beta chains below all came from one sample that was sequenced in a study of cytomegalovirus exposure and HLA in healthy donors. TCRdb's copy holds only in-frame clones and misses some; the assay was immunoSEQ multiplex PCR. Of some 86,000 clones in the sample, more than 85% were seen once. Sequencing used PBMCs. Every receptor here comes from a woman in her twenties or thirties in good health and CMV-seronegative.

The V gene is TRBV6-5, the J gene TRBJ1-2; TRBD1 aligns across 7 bases. Germline CDR1 is MNHEY and CDR2 is SVGAGI. The junction had 4 bases not matched to a gene; V was cut back by 5 bases and J by 4 bases. This CDR3 contains 13 residues. The CDR3 coding sequence is TGTGCCAGCAGTCCCGACAGGGCCTATGGCTACACCTTC. This translates into CASSPDRAYGYTF.

Only one count was recorded for this clone. V and J are TRBV4-1 and TRBJ1-1; D remains ambiguous. V gave up 4 bases and J gave up 3 bases, with 12 bases separating them. The CDR3 has 14 amino acids. Germline V gene sequence: CDR1 MGHRA, CDR2 YSYEKL. CDR3 residues: CASSPRLRDTEAFF. CDR3 in DNA: TGCGCCAGCAGCCCGCGTCTACGCGACACTGAAGCTTTCTTT.

This clone occurred a few times. DNA of the CDR3: TGCGCCAGCAGCCCGAGCGGGTTCTACGAGCAGTACTTC. Encoded protein: CASSPSGFYEQYF. The chain links TRBV5-1 to TRBJ2-7; tentatively, D is TRBD2 (6 bases). The CDR3 extends over 13 amino acids. Per the germline V gene, CDR1 is SGHRS and CDR2 is YFSETQ. Trimming took off 4 bases at V and 3 bases at J, with 11 bases between the two ends. Drawing the rest from reference TRBV5-1 and TRBJ2-7, the complete variable domain is KAGVTQTPRYLIKTRGQQVTLSCSPISGHRSVSWYQQTPGQGLQFLFEYFSETQRNKGNFPGRFSGRQFSNSRSEMNVSTLELGDSALYLCASSPSGFYEQYFGPGTRLTVT.

This clone was seen a handful of times. J is TRBJ2-2 and V is TRBV9; 10 bases match TRBD2. The ends lost 0 bases at V and 3 bases at J; junction bases unmatched: 5. Germline V gene data show CDR1 as SGDLS and CDR2 as YYNGEE. This CDR3 contains 17 residues. DNA of the CDR3: TGTGCCAGCAGCGTAGCCCTAGCGGGAGAGTACACCGGGGAGCTGTTTTTT. Residues: CASSVALAGEYTGELFF.

Of note for this clone: The sample contains more than one DNA sequence encoding this CDR3. The gene calls are TRBV27 and TRBJ2-7; 8 bases align to TRBD1. Germline trimming cut 4 bases from V and 2 bases from J; bases unmatched to any gene: 13. This CDR3 is built from 17 residues. Germline V gene lookup returns CDR1 MNHEY and CDR2 SMNVEV (reference sequence). The CDR3 DNA sequence: TGTGCCAGCAGTTCCCGCTTCCAGGGGGCTCTAACCTACGAGCAGTACTTC. It specifies CASSSRFQGALTYEQYF.

CDR3 residues: CASSLHQGGFSGNTIYF. The CDR3 nucleotides read TGTGCCAGCAGCTTGCATCAGGGGGGCTTCTCTGGAAACACCATATATTTT. The rearrangement uses TRBV13 and TRBJ1-3, with TRBD1 identical over 7 bases. The germline V gene has CDR1 PRHDT and CDR2 FYEKMQ (reference sequence). This CDR3 has 17 amino acids. V shed 3 bases, J shed 0 bases, and the junction held 8 bases outside the gene matches. The full variable domain, its missing parts supplied by reference TRBV13 and TRBJ1-3, is AAGVIQSPRHLIKEKRETATLKCYPIPRHDTVYWYQQGPGQDPQFLISFYEKMQSDKGSIPDRFSAQQFSDYHSELNMSSLELGDSALYFCASSLHQGGFSGNTIYFGEGSWLTVV.

This chain joins TRBV2 and TRBJ2-3, with 11 positions matching TRBD2. The CDR3 sequence is 20 residues long. V shed 4 bases and J 0 bases; nucleotides not matched to a gene: 15. The germline V gene encodes CDR1 SNHLY and CDR2 FYNNEI. The CDR3 bases are TGTGCCAGCAGTGTCGGTGCTAGCGGGAGGACCCGATCTAGCACAGATACGCAGTATTTT. Translating gives CASSVGASGRTRSSTDTQYF. Drawing the rest from reference TRBV2 and TRBJ2-3, the complete variable domain is EPEVTQTPSHQVTQMGQEVILRCVPISNHLYFYWYRQILGQKVEFLVSFYNNEISEKSEIFDDQFSVERPDGSNFTLKIRSTKLEDSAMYFCASSVGASGRTRSSTDTQYFGPGTRLTVL.

The rearrangement joins TRBV9 to TRBJ2-3; D uncertain. CDR1 is SGDLS and CDR2 is YYNGEE in the germline V gene. CDR3 length equals 13 residues. Trimming shortened V by 0 bases and J by 2 bases, and 4 bases separated the two germline ends. In DNA form, the CDR3 reads TGTGCCAGCAGCGTAGATCACACAGATACGCAGTATTTT. It yields the protein CASSVDHTDTQYF.

This clone was found once. This rearrangement joins TRBV29-1 to TRBJ1-2; 9 bases are a match to TRBD1. This CDR3 is built from 15 residues. Germline loops: CDR1 SQVTM, CDR2 ANQGSEA. Unmatched junction bases numbered 8, after V lost 6 bases and J lost 0 bases. The CDR3 region is CSVDPRDRANYGYTF. The DNA for the CDR3 is TGCAGCGTAGACCCCCGGGACAGGGCTAACTATGGCTACACCTTC.

The chain recombines TRBV9 with TRBJ2-5, with a tentative D call TRBD1 (5 bases). The CDR3 has 14 amino acids. Per germline, CDR1 SGDLS and CDR2 YYNGEE. Trimming took off 3 bases at V and 5 bases at J, with 14 bases between the two ends. The CDR3 protein is CASSGAPGLETQYF. The CDR3 DNA reads as TGTGCCAGCAGCGGGGCTCCAGGGTTGGAGACCCAGTACTTC.

The V and J genes are TRBV5-6 and TRBJ1-2; TRBD1 matches at 8 bases. Germline CDR1 and CDR2: SGHDT and YYEEEE. This CDR3 is 13 amino acids long. The junction had 2 bases not matched to a gene; V was cut back by 4 bases and J by 3 bases. DNA of the CDR3: TGTGCCAGCAGCCGGGGACAGGACTATGGCTACACCTTC. This translates into CASSRGQDYGYTF. The full variable domain, rest sourced from reference TRBV5-6 and TRBJ1-2, is DAGVTQSPTHLIKTRGQQVTLRCSPKSGHDTVSWYQQALGQGPQFIFQYYEEEERQRGNFPDRFSGHQFPNYSSELNVNALLLGDSALYLCASSRGQDYGYTFGSGTRLTVV.

The rearrangement links TRBV5-4 to TRBJ1-6, with TRBD1 identical over 11 bases. The CDR3 contains 15 residues. CDR1 is SGHNT, CDR2 YYREEE, per germline (reference sequence). V shed 0 bases and J 11 bases; nucleotides not matched to a gene: 4. The CDR3 sequence: CASSLGGTGGPPLHF. The CDR3 region has the DNA TGTGCCAGCAGCTTGGGAGGGACAGGGGGGCCACCCCTCCACTTT.

The chain uses TRBV9 and TRBJ2-5; D perhaps matches TRBD1 (6 bases). CDR3 length: 15 amino acids. Germline CDR1 and CDR2: SGDLS and YYNGEE. Deletions cut 0 bases from V and 2 bases from J, with 11 bases between. DNA of the CDR3: TGTGCCAGCAGCGTAGACGGACAGAGACAAGAGACCCAGTACTTC. Protein: CASSVDGQRQETQYF. The full variable domain, completed using reference TRBV9 and TRBJ2-5, is DSGVTQTPKHLITATGQRVTLRCSPRSGDLSVYWYQQSLDQGLQFLIQYYNGEERAKGNILERFSAQQFPDLHSELNLSSLELGDSALYFCASSVDGQRQETQYFGPGTRLLVL.